Listed here are 20 T cell receptor beta chains from one sample, sequenced in a study of blood T cell repertoires in COVID-19. Clones were read by immunoSEQ multiplex PCR, and TCRdb kept only the in-frame ones, dropping some. The sample contains approximately 97,000 clones, about 88% of which appear only once. What was sequenced was peripheral blood. All receptors come from a man in his fifties with active or convalescent COVID-19.

This sequence joins TRBV7-9 and TRBJ2-7; D is uncertain. Germline V gene sequence: CDR1 SEHNR, CDR2 FQNEAQ (reference sequence). The CDR3 consists of 15 residues. In DNA, the CDR3 is TGTGCCAGCAGCGCCCCGCAGTCACCTTTTCTTCATTTTGACGTC. Residues: CASSAPQSPFLHFDV.

This clone turned up a few times. V and J are TRBV10-2 and TRBJ2-7; weak D call: TRBD1 (5 bases). V lost 10 bases, J lost 2 bases, and 18 bases lay in between. Germline V gene sequence: CDR1 WSHSY, CDR2 SAAADI. CDR3 length equals 14 residues. The CDR3: CATKGATGTYEQYV. The DNA of the CDR3 is TGCGCCACCAAAGGGGCAACTGGAACCTACGAGCAGTACGTC.

This rearrangement joins TRBV30 to TRBJ1-1, with D possibly matching TRBD1 (6 bases). CDR1 is GTSNPN and CDR2 is SVGIG in the germline V gene (reference sequence). The CDR3 is made up of 14 amino acids. V lost 0 bases and J 2 bases, leaving 10 bases between the germline ends. The CDR3 region is CAWSVTGSNTEAFF. The CDR3 bases are TGTGCCTGGAGTGTGACAGGAAGCAACACTGAAGCTTTCTTT.

The chain employs TRBV27 and TRBJ1-4; D not certain. Trimming cost V 3 bases and J 4 bases, with 6 bases left between them. Germline CDR1 and CDR2: MNHEY and SMNVEV (reference sequence). The CDR3 spans 13 residues. CDR3 DNA: TGTGCCAGCAGTTTTAGCCGTAATGAAAAACTGTTTTTT. Encoded protein: CASSFSRNEKLFF.

The chain is built from TRBV9 and TRBJ2-3, with 8 bases identical to TRBD2. This CDR3 spans 16 amino acids. Germline CDR1 SGDLS, CDR2 YYNGEE. Trimming cost V 3 bases and J 0 bases; bases outside gene matches: 6. CDR3 in DNA: TGTGCCAGCAGCGAACGGGGGGGTTTTAGCACAGATACGCAGTATTTT. This translates into CASSERGGFSTDTQYF.

This clone has only one observation. The chain uses TRBV4-1 and TRBJ2-5; 11 bases line up with TRBD2. CDR3 length equals 19 residues. J gave up 2 bases and V 4 bases, and 15 bases lay outside the gene matches. The germline gives CDR1 MGHRA, CDR2 YSYEKL. CDR3 sequence reads: CASSPIGLAGGYRQETQYF. CDR3 nucleotide sequence: TGCGCCAGCAGCCCCATAGGGTTAGCGGGGGGGTACCGACAAGAGACCCAGTACTTC.

The rearrangement joins TRBV6-2 or TRBV6-3 to TRBJ2-3; D uncertain. This CDR3 comprises 12 residues. The V gene's germline CDR1 is MNHEY and CDR2 SVGEGT. Trimming stripped 5 bases from V and 6 bases from J, with 9 bases between. This CDR3 reads CASSQAHDTQYF. The CDR3 DNA reads as TGTGCCAGCAGTCAGGCGCACGATACGCAGTATTTT.

The rearrangement uses TRBV7-2 and TRBJ1-2; 7 nucleotides match TRBD1. Trimming removed 3 bases from V and 8 bases from J; junction bases left unmatched: 6. Germline V gene lookup returns CDR1 SGHTA and CDR2 FQGNSA. The CDR3 runs 13 residues. CDR3 DNA sequence: TGTGCCAGCAGCTTTACAGGGGTGGAGGGCTACACCTTC. It codes for CASSFTGVEGYTF. The full variable domain, its missing parts supplied by reference TRBV7-2 and TRBJ1-2, is GAGVSQSPSNKVTEKGKDVELRCDPISGHTALYWYRQSLGQGLEFLIYFQGNSAPDKSGLPSDRFSAERTGGSVSTLTIQRTQQEDSAVYLCASSFTGVEGYTFGSGTRLTVV.

This clone was counted a few times. V gene TRBV7-6 combines with J gene TRBJ2-2; D is perhaps TRBD2 (5 bases). From germline, CDR1 is SGHVS and CDR2 FNYEAQ. Trimming left V 6 bases short and J 6 bases short, with 5 bases between. The CDR3 totals 11 residues. The CDR3 bases are TGTGCCAGCAGGGAGGCCGGGGAGCTGTTTTTT. This encodes CASREAGELFF.

This clone occurred a few times. The chain carries TRBV6-5 and TRBJ1-1, with 10 bases fitting TRBD1. The CDR3 consists of 15 residues. The germline V gene encodes CDR1 MNHEY and CDR2 SVGAGI. The V gene end was trimmed by 5 bases and the J gene end by 5 bases; junction bases not matched to a gene: 8. The CDR3 is CASSSPGQGPTEAFF. In nucleotides, the CDR3 is TGTGCCAGCAGTAGCCCGGGACAGGGGCCAACTGAAGCTTTCTTT.

The gene calls are TRBV10-3 and TRBJ1-1; D is possibly TRBD1 (6 bases). Trimming cost V 3 bases and J 1 base, with 6 bases left between them. The CDR3 is made up of 13 amino acids. The germline V gene encodes CDR1 ENHRY and CDR2 SYGVKD. DNA of the CDR3: TGTGCCATCAGTGAACAGGGGAACACTGAAGCTTTCTTT. Its protein is CAISEQGNTEAFF.

This clone was observed a single time. The chain recombines TRBV15 with TRBJ2-3, with 10 bases that match TRBD2. Germline CDR1 is LNHNV and CDR2 is YYDKDF (reference sequence). The junction had 7 bases not matched to a gene; V was cut back by 5 bases and J by 5 bases. The CDR3 extends over 15 amino acids. The CDR3 is CATSGSGGAIDTQYF. CDR3 bases: TGTGCCACCAGCGGAAGCGGGGGGGCAATAGATACGCAGTATTTT.

The chain has TRBV5-1 and TRBJ1-5; TRBD1 might be the D (5 bases). Germline values: CDR1 SGHRS, CDR2 YFSETQ. This CDR3 is 14 amino acids long. Trimming shortened V by 0 bases and J by 4 bases, and 8 bases separated the two germline ends. The CDR3 loop is CASSLEGVNQPQHF. The DNA for the CDR3 is TGCGCCAGCAGCTTGGAAGGGGTGAATCAGCCCCAGCATTTT.

The gene calls are TRBV6-5 and TRBJ2-7, with D tentatively TRBD1 (5 bases). V was clipped by 10 bases and J by 0 bases, with 13 bases between them. This CDR3 is built from 13 residues. The V gene's germline CDR1 is MNHEY and CDR2 SVGAGI. CDR3 in amino acids: CATTGQLSYEQYF. CDR3 nucleotide sequence: TGTGCCACCACAGGACAACTCTCCTACGAGCAGTACTTC.

CDR3 sequence: CASSPLTGITSEQFF. Here the CDR3 DNA reads TGTGCCAGCTCACCCTTGACAGGGATTACAAGTGAGCAGTTCTTC. This sequence joins TRBV18 and TRBJ2-1; TRBD1 aligns across 7 bases. This CDR3 spans 15 amino acids. Germline assignment: CDR1 KGHSH and CDR2 LQKENI. V lost 3 bases to trimming and J lost 9 bases; unmatched junction nucleotides: 11.

The chain employs TRBV6-5 and TRBJ1-2; the match to TRBD1 covers 7 bases. Trimming at V came to 2 bases and at J to 4 bases, leaving 7 bases not matched to a gene. Germline V gene lookup returns CDR1 MNHEY and CDR2 SVGAGI. The CDR3 consists of 15 residues. CDR3 sequence: CASSYRPGTAYGYTF. The CDR3, as DNA: TGTGCCAGCAGTTACCGCCCCGGGACAGCCTATGGCTACACCTTC.

This chain links TRBV5-1 with TRBJ2-6; TRBD2 might be the D (5 bases). Per the germline V gene, CDR1 is SGHRS and CDR2 is YFSETQ. The CDR3 sequence is 18 residues long. The germline V and J ends were trimmed by 1 base and 4 bases, with 18 bases remaining between them. Here the CDR3 DNA reads TGCGCCAGCAGCTTGAACCCGGGGAGAATAATCGGGGCCAACGTCCTGACTTTC. It specifies CASSLNPGRIIGANVLTF.

The V gene is TRBV28, the J gene TRBJ1-4, with 7 positions matching TRBD1. Trimming at V came to 5 bases and at J to 1 base, leaving 4 bases not matched to a gene. CDR1 and CDR2 (germline): MDHEN, SYDVKM. CDR3 length: 15 residues. The CDR3 loop reads CASSQGGGTNEKLFF. The CDR3 DNA follows: TGTGCCAGCAGTCAGGGGGGAGGAACTAATGAAAAACTGTTTTTT. Complete variable domain (other parts from reference TRBV28 and TRBJ1-4): DVKVTQSSRYLVKRTGEKVFLECVQDMDHENMFWYRQDPGLGLRLIYFSYDVKMKEKGDIPEGYSVSREKKERFSLILESASTNQTSMYLCASSQGGGTNEKLFFGSGTQLSVL.

This rearrangement joins TRBV11-2 to TRBJ2-3, with 11 bases fitting TRBD2. CDR3 length: 16 residues. Germline CDR1 is SGHAT and CDR2 is FQNNGV. After removal of 2 bases from V and 6 bases from J, the junction contained 7 bases not matched to a gene. The CDR3 loop is CASSLQGLAGGDTQYF. The CDR3 region has the DNA TGTGCCAGCAGCTTACAGGGGCTAGCGGGGGGTGATACGCAGTATTTT. The variable domain in full, with the rest retrieved from reference TRBV11-2 and TRBJ2-3, is EAGVAQSPRYKIIEKRQSVAFWCNPISGHATLYWYQQILGQGPKLLIQFQNNGVVDDSQLPKDRFSAERLKGVDSTLKIQPAKLEDSAVYLCASSLQGLAGGDTQYFGPGTRLTVL.

This clone appeared once. The gene calls are TRBV28 and TRBJ1-6; D might be TRBD1 (5 bases). Per germline, CDR1 MDHEN and CDR2 SYDVKM. The CDR3 runs to 20 residues. The ends were cut back, 8 bases at V and 0 bases at J, with 26 bases in the middle. The CDR3 nucleotides read TGTGCCAGCGAAGACTTAAACGGACATTCTCGCGGCTCCTATAATTCACCCCTCCACTTT. Encoded protein: CASEDLNGHSRGSYNSPLHF. The variable domain in full, completed from reference TRBV28 and TRBJ1-6, reads DVKVTQSSRYLVKRTGEKVFLECVQDMDHENMFWYRQDPGLGLRLIYFSYDVKMKEKGDIPEGYSVSREKKERFSLILESASTNQTSMYLCASEDLNGHSRGSYNSPLHFGNGTRLTVT.